The 17 T cell receptor beta chains in this list originate from one sample, sequenced in a study of blood T cell repertoires in COVID-19. Profiled with immunoSEQ multiplex PCR; TCRdb holds only in-frame clones, not every one. Counted here are roughly 90,000 clones, roughly 85% occurring once; the ten biggest clones make up about 15%. The specimen was peripheral blood. Receptors originate from a human donor in a cohort sampled during active COVID-19.

Ten or more counts support this clone. The V call is TRBV4-1, the J call TRBJ2-1; TRBD2 might be the D (5 bases). This CDR3 contains 15 residues. CDR1 and CDR2 (germline): MGHRA, YSYEKL. The V end was cut by 1 base, the J end by 0 bases, with 7 bases between. DNA of the CDR3: TGCGCCAGCAGCCAAGCCAGCGGCTCCTACAATGAGCAGTTCTTC. Encoded protein: CASSQASGSYNEQFF.

This clone has only one observation. V gene TRBV28 combines with J gene TRBJ1-5; D unclear. The V gene's germline CDR1 is MDHEN and CDR2 SYDVKM. The CDR3 spans 13 residues. The germline V and J ends were trimmed by 5 bases and 4 bases, with 9 bases remaining between them. The CDR3 DNA follows: TGTGCCAGCAGTACGACTGGGAATCAGCCCCAGCATTTT. This encodes CASSTTGNQPQHF.

The gene calls are TRBV27 and TRBJ2-3, with 12 bases matching TRBD2. V lost 6 bases to trimming and J lost 3 bases; unmatched junction nucleotides: 7. This CDR3 spans 16 amino acids. Looked up from germline, CDR1 is MNHEY and CDR2 is SMNVEV (reference sequence). CDR3 protein: CASRPRTSGKTDTQYF. DNA for the CDR3: TGTGCCAGCAGGCCCCGGACTAGCGGGAAGACAGATACGCAGTATTTT.

The gene calls are TRBV28 and TRBJ2-4, with D possibly being TRBD1 (5 bases). The CDR3 extends over 13 amino acids. Germline CDR1 is MDHEN and CDR2 is SYDVKM. V was cut by 4 bases and J by 11 bases, with 15 bases left in between. The CDR3 DNA follows: TGTGCCAGCAGTTCCCCGCCTAGGGGCGTTCAGTACTTC. This gives the protein CASSSPPRGVQYF.

The chain combines TRBV28 with TRBJ2-1, with D perhaps matching TRBD1 (6 bases). Trimming removed 8 bases at V and 7 bases at J, with 15 bases between. The length of the CDR3 is 13 residues. Germline V gene data show CDR1 as MDHEN and CDR2 as SYDVKM. The CDR3, as DNA: TGTGCCAGCGAAATAGGGGGAAGAAATGAGCAGTTCTTC. Amino acid sequence: CASEIGGRNEQFF.

There are a few counts of this clone. The chain has TRBV9 and TRBJ1-3; D is perhaps TRBD1 (5 bases). There are 15 residues in the CDR3. With 3 bases removed from V and 2 bases from J, the gap between germline ends came to 12 bases. Germline-derived CDR1 and CDR2 are SGDLS and YYNGEE. This CDR3 reads CASSGGPGAGNTIYF. The CDR3 DNA reads TGTGCCAGCAGCGGCGGCCCGGGGGCTGGAAACACCATATATTTT.

This clone showed up just once. The chain has TRBV18 and TRBJ2-7, with a possible D match to TRBD1 (6 bases). V lost 3 bases and J lost 6, with 9 bases in between. Germline CDR1 KGHSH, CDR2 LQKENI. The CDR3 has 12 amino acids. This CDR3 reads CASSPGDIEQYF. In nucleotides, the CDR3 is TGTGCCAGCTCACCTGGGGACATCGAGCAGTACTTC. Using reference TRBV18 and TRBJ2-7 for the parts outside the CDR3, the full variable domain is NAGVMQNPRHLVRRRGQEARLRCSPMKGHSHVYWYRQLPEEGLKFMVYLQKENIIDESGMPKERFSAEFPKEGPSILRIQQVVRGDSAAYFCASSPGDIEQYFGPGTRLTVT.

The genes are TRBV9 and TRBJ1-5, with 7 bases identical to TRBD1. V was pared by 3 bases and J by 7 bases, with 7 bases of the junction left unmatched. The germline gives CDR1 SGDLS, CDR2 YYNGEE. CDR3 size: 14 residues. The CDR3, as DNA: TGTGCCAGCAGCGCCGAGGACAGGACGCAGCCCCAGCATTTT. Translation: CASSAEDRTQPQHF.

J is TRBJ2-6 and V is TRBV24-1, with 8 bases lining up with TRBD1. This CDR3 has 20 residues. From germline, CDR1 is KGHDR and CDR2 SFDVKD. V shed 2 bases, J shed 0 bases, and the junction held 11 bases outside the gene matches. This chain's CDR3 is CATSDSLGTGLASGANVLTF. The CDR3 DNA follows: TGTGCCACCAGTGATTCCCTCGGGACAGGCCTCGCCTCTGGGGCCAACGTCCTGACTTTC.

This chain links TRBV6-5 with TRBJ2-3; the D gene is possibly TRBD2 (6 bases). Per the germline V gene, CDR1 is MNHEY and CDR2 is SVGAGI. The CDR3 covers 13 residues. V shed 6 bases and J shed 2 bases, with 9 bases lying between them. The CDR3 loop reads CASRRDFTDTQYF. CDR3 nucleotides: TGTGCCAGCAGACGGGACTTCACAGATACGCAGTATTTT.

The chain couples TRBV3-1 (or the pseudogene TRBV3-2) to TRBJ1-1; D is uncertain. The CDR3 runs to 18 residues. Trimming shortened V by 1 base and J by 0 bases, and 18 bases separated the two germline ends. Germline assignment: CDR1 LGHDT and CDR2 YNNKEL (reference sequence). CDR3 nucleotides: TGTGCCAGCAGCCAAGTTTTTTTGAACCCTACCATGAACACTGAAGCTTTCTTT. Protein sequence: CASSQVFLNPTMNTEAFF.

This sequence joins TRBV12-5 and TRBJ1-2, with D possibly being TRBD1 (6 bases). The CDR3 length is 16 residues. V lost 0 bases to trimming and J lost 8 bases, with 19 bases between them. Per germline, CDR1 LGHNT and CDR2 FRNRAP. CDR3 DNA: TGTGCTAGTGGTTTGGTAACAGGGCCCACTGCGGCAGGCTACACCTTC. Translated, it gives CASGLVTGPTAAGYTF.

This clone was detected a few times. The chain employs TRBV27 and TRBJ2-7; TRBD1 agrees at 7 bases. CDR3 length: 15 amino acids. Germline V gene sequence: CDR1 MNHEY, CDR2 SMNVEV (reference sequence). V was clipped by 6 bases and J by 1 base; unmatched bases: 9. Here the CDR3 reads CASRRDRASSYEQYF. The CDR3 DNA reads TGTGCCAGCAGGCGCGACAGGGCTTCGTCCTACGAGCAGTACTTC.

Comments on this clone: The germline gene is not matched at one end of the junction; a read error may be the cause. V is TRBV7-9 and J is TRBJ2-7; 11 bases are a match to TRBD2. Germline-derived CDR1 and CDR2 are SEHNR and FQNEAQ (reference sequence). The CDR3 covers 14 residues. DNA of the CDR3: TGTGCCAGCAGCCTAGCGGGGGGCTCCTACGAGCAGTACTTC. Its protein is CASSLAGGSYEQYF. Full variable domain (rest looked up from reference TRBV7-9 and TRBJ2-7): DTGVSQNPRHKITKRGQNVTFRCDPISEHNRLYWYRQTLGQGPEFLTYFQNEAQLEKSRLLSDRFSAERPKGSFSTLEIQRTEQGDSAMYLCASSLAGGSYEQYFGPGTRLTVT.

This chain connects TRBV2 to TRBJ2-1, with 7 bases that match TRBD2. The germline gives CDR1 SNHLY, CDR2 FYNNEI. The CDR3 is made up of 15 amino acids. Losses at the gene ends were 4 bases for V and 6 bases for J; bases not matched to a gene: 9. CDR3 sequence (DNA): TGTGCCAGCAGTGTACGAACTAGCGAGGTCAATGAGCAGTTCTTC. Encoded protein: CASSVRTSEVNEQFF.

The chain couples TRBV15 to TRBJ2-1; 12 bases are a match to TRBD2. Germline V CDR1 and CDR2: LNHNV, YYDKDF (reference sequence). With 6 bases clipped from V and 7 bases from J, the junction kept 10 bases outside the gene matches. The CDR3 covers 16 residues. This CDR3 is CATSRRLAGERNEQFF. CDR3 in DNA: TGTGCCACCAGTCGCCGACTAGCGGGAGAAAGGAATGAGCAGTTCTTC. Looking up the rest from reference TRBV15 and TRBJ2-1 gives the full variable domain: DAMVIQNPRYQVTQFGKPVTLSCSQTLNHNVMYWYQQKSSQAPKLLFHYYDKDFNNEADTPDNFQSRRPNTSFCFLDIRSPGLGDTAMYLCATSRRLAGERNEQFFGPGTRLTVL.

This sequence joins TRBV18 and TRBJ2-7, with D unclear. The germline CDR1 and CDR2 sequences are KGHSH and LQKENI. This CDR3 is built from 14 residues. V lost 2 bases, J lost 6 bases, and 14 bases lay in between. CDR3 coding DNA: TGTGCCAGCTCACCAACCACCGGTAACTCCGAGCAGTACTTC. The encoded protein is CASSPTTGNSEQYF.